The 27 T cell receptor beta chains below all came from one sample that was sequenced in a study of cytomegalovirus exposure and HLA in healthy donors. Use of 60 Vbeta and 13 Jbeta primers characterized the PCR. Repertoires were generated with immunoSEQ multiplex PCR, while TCRdb's copy carries only in-frame clones and drops some. The sample carries about 180,000 clones, 80% recorded once. Sequences were obtained from PBMCs. Receptors originate from a man aged 25 to 45 in good health and CMV-seropositive.

The V and J genes are TRBV6-1 and TRBJ1-6, with 7 bases matching TRBD1. The germline CDR1 and CDR2 sequences are MNHNS and SASEGT. This CDR3 has 15 residues. J lost 5 bases, V lost 2 bases, and 3 bases had no gene match. CDR3 sequence: CASSERGTDNSPLHF. The CDR3 DNA reads as TGTGCCAGCAGTGAACGGGGGACAGATAATTCACCCCTCCACTTT.

The CDR3 spells CASSPHPSDNTEAFF. CDR3 DNA: TGTGCCAGCAGCCCTCACCCATCAGATAACACTGAAGCTTTCTTT. The chain joins TRBV5-6 to TRBJ1-1; D is unresolved. Germline V gives CDR1 SGHDT, CDR2 YYEEEE. The CDR3 has 15 residues. The V end was cut by 4 bases, the J end by 2 bases, with 15 bases between.

This clone was seen a handful of times. CDR3 in amino acids: CASLSGLAGITYEQYF. DNA for the CDR3: TGTGCCAGCCTATCGGGACTAGCGGGAATAACCTACGAGCAGTACTTC. The chain employs TRBV6-4 and TRBJ2-7; 13 positions agree with TRBD2. Trimming took 8 bases from V and 2 from J; bases not matched to a gene: 9. Germline V lookup: CDR1 MRHNA, CDR2 SNTAGT. The CDR3 is 16 amino acids.

The chain combines TRBV7-9 with TRBJ2-7; 8 bases are shared with TRBD1. CDR1 SEHNR and CDR2 FQNEAQ come from the germline V gene (reference sequence). The J segment lost 1 base and the V segment lost 4 bases, leaving 3 bases of the junction unmatched. The CDR3 totals 14 residues. CDR3 protein: CASSSGQVSYEQYF. The CDR3 DNA sequence: TGTGCCAGCAGCTCGGGACAGGTGTCCTACGAGCAGTACTTC.

The chain couples TRBV28 to TRBJ2-2; 8 bases are shared with TRBD2. CDR1 MDHEN and CDR2 SYDVKM come from the germline V gene. The V segment lost 7 bases and the J segment 7 bases; nucleotides outside the gene matches: 11. CDR3 length: 15 amino acids. CDR3 sequence (DNA): TGTGCCAGCATCCACAGCGGGAGAACGGACGGGGAGCTGTTTTTT. This gives the protein CASIHSGRTDGELFF.

This clone showed up just once. The chain recombines TRBV19 with TRBJ1-5; unclear D gene. Germline V gene sequence: CDR1 LNHDA, CDR2 SQIVND (reference sequence). V dropped 3 bases and J dropped 0 bases, with 15 bases sitting between them. The CDR3 is made up of 17 amino acids. The CDR3 region has the DNA TGTGCCAGTAGTATGTTCGGCGGCAGCTATAGCAATCAGCCCCAGCATTTT. As protein: CASSMFGGSYSNQPQHF.

The gene calls are TRBV7-9 and TRBJ2-5; 8 positions match TRBD1. Trimming took 8 bases from V and 3 from J; bases not matched to a gene: 8. Germline values: CDR1 SEHNR, CDR2 FQNEAQ (reference sequence). This CDR3 spans 14 amino acids. The CDR3 DNA sequence: TGTGCCAGCTCTCATCAGACAGGGGAAGAGACCCAGTACTTC. Encoded protein: CASSHQTGEETQYF.

This clone came up once. This rearrangement joins TRBV7-9 to TRBJ2-1; tentative D call: TRBD2 (6 bases). CDR1 and CDR2 (germline): SEHNR, FQNEAQ (reference sequence). This CDR3 has 16 amino acids. The germline V and J ends were trimmed by 5 bases and 7 bases, with 21 bases remaining between them. The CDR3: CASSTDLDYPENEQFF. The CDR3 DNA sequence: TGTGCCAGCAGCACAGACCTGGACTACCCAGAGAATGAGCAGTTCTTC.

This clone was observed once. The chain uses TRBV27 and TRBJ2-7, with 7 bases fitting TRBD1. The germline V gene has CDR1 MNHEY and CDR2 SMNVEV (reference sequence). The CDR3 has 15 amino acids. V shed 3 bases and J 6 bases; nucleotides not matched to a gene: 11. The CDR3 region has the DNA TGTGCCAGCAGTTTCCTGAGACAGGGATATAGCGAGCAGTACTTC. It translates to CASSFLRQGYSEQYF.

This chain uses TRBV19 with TRBJ1-2; 11 nucleotides agree with TRBD1. Germline-derived CDR1 and CDR2 are LNHDA and SQIVND (reference sequence). This CDR3 region has 15 residues. Unmatched junction bases numbered 9, after V lost 4 bases and J lost 8 bases. The CDR3 sequence is CASSTGQGALGGYTF. The CDR3 bases are TGTGCCAGTAGTACCGGACAGGGGGCATTGGGGGGCTACACCTTC. The full variable domain, completed using reference TRBV19 and TRBJ1-2, is DGGITQSPKYLFRKEGQNVTLSCEQNLNHDAMYWYRQDPGQGLRLIYYSQIVNDFQKGDIAEGYSVSREKKESFPLTVTSAQKNPTAFYLCASSTGQGALGGYTFGSGTRLTVV.

The V call is TRBV19, the J call TRBJ1-5; 11 bases agree with TRBD1. From germline, CDR1 is LNHDA and CDR2 SQIVND (reference sequence). Trimming took 5 bases from V and 4 from J; bases not matched to a gene: 7. The CDR3 covers 16 residues. CDR3 coding DNA: TGTGCCAGTAGTCCAATTGGGACAGGGGGGAATCAGCCCCAGCATTTT. Translated: CASSPIGTGGNQPQHF.

The J gene is TRBJ2-2, the V gene TRBV5-1; the match to TRBD1 covers 7 bases. This CDR3 has 14 residues. Unmatched junction bases numbered 6, after V lost 5 bases and J lost 5 bases. Germline V CDR1 and CDR2: SGHRS, YFSETQ. The CDR3 region has the DNA TGCGCCAGCAGAAGGGACAGCTCGACCGGGGAGCTGTTTTTT. Amino acid sequence: CASRRDSSTGELFF.

The chain carries TRBV28 and TRBJ2-2; possible D gene TRBD1, 6 bases. Germline V lookup: CDR1 MDHEN, CDR2 SYDVKM. The CDR3 loop spans 16 amino acids. Trimming took off 7 bases at V and 0 bases at J, with 15 bases between the two ends. Here the CDR3 reads CASTPTGISNTGELFF. CDR3 nucleotide sequence: TGTGCCAGCACCCCCACAGGGATATCGAACACCGGGGAGCTGTTTTTT.

The chain links TRBV5-1 to TRBJ1-2, with 9 bases lining up with TRBD1. CDR3 length: 15 residues. Losses at the gene ends were 0 bases for V and 4 bases for J; bases not matched to a gene: 4. The germline gives CDR1 SGHRS, CDR2 YFSETQ. CDR3 in amino acids: CASSLGQGEIYGYTF. In DNA form, the CDR3 reads TGCGCCAGCAGCTTGGGACAGGGGGAGATCTATGGCTACACCTTC.

In DNA, the CDR3 is TGTGCCAGCAGCCCTCGACAGGGGGCGATGCACGAGCAGTACTTC. The encoded protein is CASSPRQGAMHEQYF. The chain links TRBV7-2 to TRBJ2-7; TRBD1 matches at 10 bases. With 5 bases clipped from V and 5 bases from J, the junction kept 9 bases outside the gene matches. Germline V gives CDR1 SGHTA, CDR2 FQGNSA. The length of the CDR3 is 15 residues.

The rearrangement joins TRBV5-4 to TRBJ1-2; 7 nucleotides match TRBD1. The CDR3 extends over 14 amino acids. Germline CDR1 reads SGHNT; CDR2 reads YYREEE (reference sequence). With V trimmed by 2 bases and J by 4 bases, 5 bases remained unmatched. In nucleotides, the CDR3 is TGTGCCAGCAGCTTTCCAGGGGGTCCCTATGGCTACACCTTC. It yields the protein CASSFPGGPYGYTF.

This clone was observed a handful of times. The chain employs TRBV6-1 and TRBJ2-7, with D perhaps TRBD2 (6 bases). CDR3 length: 15 amino acids. V dropped 3 bases and J dropped 4 bases, with 16 bases sitting between them. Germline CDR1 and CDR2: MNHNS and SASEGT. Here the CDR3 reads CASSDDGSGPYEQYF. The CDR3 DNA reads as TGTGCCAGCAGTGACGACGGGAGCGGACCTTACGAGCAGTACTTC.

This clone showed up just once. This chain joins TRBV27 and TRBJ2-1, with 8 bases lining up with TRBD2. The trim removed 6 bases at V and 9 bases at J, leaving 7 bases unmatched. The CDR3 has 13 amino acids. Per germline, CDR1 MNHEY and CDR2 SMNVEV (reference sequence). CDR3 amino acids: CASSPGLAGEQFF. CDR3 nucleotides: TGTGCCAGCAGCCCTGGGCTAGCGGGTGAGCAGTTCTTC.

The V call is TRBV19, the J call TRBJ2-7; possibly TRBD2 for D (7 bases). V was pared by 3 bases and J by 2 bases, with 14 bases between. The germline V gene encodes CDR1 LNHDA and CDR2 SQIVND (reference sequence). The CDR3 sequence is 15 residues long. CDR3 protein: CASSIREAGAYEQYF. CDR3 bases: TGTGCCAGTAGTATCCGGGAGGCAGGGGCCTACGAGCAGTACTTC. The full variable domain, its missing parts supplied by reference TRBV19 and TRBJ2-7, is DGGITQSPKYLFRKEGQNVTLSCEQNLNHDAMYWYRQDPGQGLRLIYYSQIVNDFQKGDIAEGYSVSREKKESFPLTVTSAQKNPTAFYLCASSIREAGAYEQYFGPGTRLTVT.

This chain uses TRBV9 with TRBJ2-2; 9 nucleotides line up with TRBD1. Trimming cost V 1 base and J 5 bases; bases outside gene matches: 9. The CDR3 is 17 residues long. Germline CDR1 is SGDLS and CDR2 is YYNGEE. The CDR3 region is CASSVLPGDRATGELFF. CDR3 nucleotides: TGTGCCAGCAGCGTACTTCCGGGGGACAGGGCTACCGGGGAGCTGTTTTTT.

The V and J genes are TRBV6-1 and TRBJ2-5; 7 bases fit TRBD1. Per the germline V gene, CDR1 is MNHNS and CDR2 is SASEGT. The CDR3 totals 15 residues. V trimming: 6 bases; J trimming: 4 bases; junction bases outside the gene matches: 11. The CDR3 DNA sequence: TGTGCCAGCAGCGAAACAGGGGTCTTCAGAGAGACCCAGTACTTC. Translating gives CASSETGVFRETQYF.

The chain combines TRBV6-1 with TRBJ1-2; D unresolved. There are 15 residues in the CDR3. In germline, CDR1 is MNHNS, CDR2 SASEGT. With 0 bases removed from V and 5 bases from J, the gap between germline ends came to 13 bases. The CDR3, as DNA: TGTGCCAGCAGTGAAGCCCCCAGGCCCCTTTATGGCTACACCTTC. Translating gives CASSEAPRPLYGYTF.

The chain links TRBV5-1 to TRBJ2-7; 9 bases fit TRBD1. This CDR3 region has 15 residues. CDR1 SGHRS and CDR2 YFSETQ come from the germline V gene. With 5 bases clipped from V and 6 bases from J, the junction kept 12 bases outside the gene matches. This CDR3 reads CASSPPYRGRGEQYF. The CDR3 nucleotides read TGCGCCAGCAGTCCTCCCTACAGGGGGCGCGGCGAGCAGTACTTC.

The chain uses TRBV28 and TRBJ2-5; possibly TRBD2 for D (5 bases). Deletions cut 1 base from V and 0 bases from J, with 18 bases between. The germline CDR1 and CDR2 sequences are MDHEN and SYDVKM. There are 18 residues in the CDR3. This CDR3 is CASSLSVRGRAYQETQYF. The CDR3 DNA follows: TGTGCCAGCAGTTTATCCGTGCGAGGGCGGGCTTACCAAGAGACCCAGTACTTC.

This rearrangement joins TRBV2 to TRBJ1-5; D remains ambiguous. This CDR3 spans 17 amino acids. The V gene lost 7 bases and the J gene lost 2 bases, with 21 bases spanning the gap. CDR1 and CDR2 from the germline V gene are SNHLY and FYNNEI. The chain's CDR3 is CASMRSLGFSGNQPQHF. In nucleotides, the CDR3 is TGTGCCAGCATGAGGAGCCTGGGTTTTTCGGGCAATCAGCCCCAGCATTTT.

A few counts support this clone. This chain joins TRBV27 and TRBJ2-1; the match to TRBD2 covers 7 bases. Germline V gene data show CDR1 as MNHEY and CDR2 as SMNVEV (reference sequence). J gave up 2 bases and V 8 bases, and 6 bases lay outside the gene matches. The CDR3 totals 14 residues. CDR3 nucleotide sequence: TGTGCCAGCGGGTCTAGCGGAACCTACAATGAGCAGTTCTTC. Its protein product is CASGSSGTYNEQFF.

V gene TRBV25-1 combines with J gene TRBJ1-2; 7 bases fit TRBD1. The CDR3 runs 18 residues. CDR1 MGHDK and CDR2 SYGVNS come from the germline V gene. V shed 8 bases and J 3 bases; nucleotides not matched to a gene: 21. The CDR3 here is CASWGNRQGRGGDYGYTF. Here the CDR3 DNA reads TGTGCCAGCTGGGGGAACAGACAGGGTCGAGGGGGAGACTATGGCTACACCTTC.